A selection of T cell receptor beta chains follows, all from one sample in a study of brain T cells in children with intractable seizures. Libraries were prepared by immunoSEQ multiplex PCR; TCRdb keeps only in-frame clonotypes and omits some of them. The sample shows roughly 80,000 clones, around nine tenths of them seen only once. This material consisted of peripheral blood, taken at surgery. These receptor sequences come from a girl aged 2 to 9 with Rasmussen encephalitis and intractable seizures. The CDR3 runs from the conserved cysteine through the conserved F or W. Each record gives: D gene, V gene, clone size, J gene, CDR3 DNA, CDR3 protein. D genes are given only for firm matches. A clone size is listed for some rows: how often the clone was seen (once, few, many), or a class if it is expanded.

D gene: NA; V gene: TRBV30; clone size: NA; J gene: TRBJ1-1; CDR3 DNA: TGTGCCTGGAGTGTACCCTCAAACATTGAAGCTTTCTTT; CDR3 protein: CAWSVPSNIEAFF
D gene: NA; V gene: TRBV6-5; clone size: NA; J gene: TRBJ1-3; CDR3 DNA: TGTGCCAGCAGTTTGGCAGCAGCAGGAAACACCATATATTTT; CDR3 protein: CASSLAAAGNTIYF
D gene: TRBD1; V gene: TRBV7-2; clone size: NA; J gene: TRBJ2-1; CDR3 DNA: TGTGCCAGCAGCTCGGACAGGGCATACTACAATGAGCAGTTCTTC; CDR3 protein: CASSSDRAYYNEQFF
D gene: TRBD1; V gene: TRBV11-2; clone size: once; J gene: TRBJ2-7; CDR3 DNA: TGTGCCAGCAGCCTCAGGGGGCGCGGTATCCACGAGCAGTACTTC; CDR3 protein: CASSLRGRGIHEQYF
D gene: NA; V gene: TRBV3-1/TRBV3-2; clone size: NA; J gene: TRBJ1-6; CDR3 DNA: TGTGCCAGCAGCCAAGGACAGTATAATTCACCCCTCCACTTT; CDR3 protein: CASSQGQYNSPLHF
D gene: TRBD2; V gene: TRBV7-9; clone size: NA; J gene: TRBJ2-7; CDR3 DNA: TGTGCCAGCAGCTCCGCTAGCGGGAGGACCTATTACGAGCAGTACTTC; CDR3 protein: CASSSASGRTYYEQYF
D gene: TRBD2; V gene: TRBV6-5; clone size: NA; J gene: TRBJ2-3; CDR3 DNA: TGTGCCAGCAGTTACTATCCAGCGGGAACGGATACGCAGTATTTT; CDR3 protein: CASSYYPAGTDTQYF
D gene: TRBD2; V gene: TRBV7-3; clone size: NA; J gene: TRBJ2-1; CDR3 DNA: TGTGCCAGCAGCTTCTCCCGCGGGAGGGTTAGCAATGAGCAGTTCTTC; CDR3 protein: CASSFSRGRVSNEQFF
D gene: TRBD1; V gene: TRBV5-1; clone size: NA; J gene: TRBJ2-2; CDR3 DNA: TGCGCCAGCAGCTTGTTGGGACAGAGCACCGGGGAGCTGTTTTTT; CDR3 protein: CASSLLGQSTGELFF
D gene: TRBD2; V gene: TRBV4-1; clone size: NA; J gene: TRBJ2-1; CDR3 DNA: TGCGCCAGCAGCCAAAGAGAAGCGGGAGGATCTGAGCAGTTCTTC; CDR3 protein: CASSQREAGGSEQFF
D gene: TRBD1; V gene: TRBV28; clone size: NA; J gene: TRBJ1-2; CDR3 DNA: TGTGCCAGCAGTACCCCGGGACAGGGATTGGGAGGCTACACCTTC; CDR3 protein: CASSTPGQGLGGYTF
D gene: NA; V gene: TRBV5-7; clone size: NA; J gene: TRBJ2-5; CDR3 DNA: TGTGCCAGCACCCCTCCCCGGAGGACTGCCAAACGAGAGACCCAGTACTTC; CDR3 protein: CASTPPRRTAKRETQYF
D gene: NA; V gene: TRBV4-1; clone size: NA; J gene: TRBJ1-1; CDR3 DNA: TGCGCCAGCAGCCAAGACATCGGAGTTTTCGGACACCCTAACACTGAAGCTTTCTTT; CDR3 protein: CASSQDIGVFGHPNTEAFF
D gene: NA; V gene: TRBV9; clone size: NA; J gene: TRBJ2-7; CDR3 DNA: TGTGCCAGCAGCGTTGAGTCCGGCTACGAGCAGTACTTC; CDR3 protein: CASSVESGYEQYF
D gene: TRBD2; V gene: TRBV18; clone size: few; J gene: TRBJ2-5; CDR3 DNA: TGTGCCAGCTCACCTACTGGACTAGCCGGGGGGGAGACCCAGTACTTC; CDR3 protein: CASSPTGLAGGETQYF
D gene: TRBD2; V gene: TRBV25-1; clone size: NA; J gene: TRBJ2-2; CDR3 DNA: TGTGCCAGCAAAGGACTAGGGAACACCGGGGAGCTGTTTTTT; CDR3 protein: CASKGLGNTGELFF
D gene: TRBD2; V gene: TRBV28; clone size: NA; J gene: TRBJ2-7; CDR3 DNA: TGTGCCAGCTACAGCGGGGGCCGAACCTACGAGCAGTACTTC; CDR3 protein: CASYSGGRTYEQYF
D gene: TRBD2; V gene: TRBV5-1; clone size: NA; J gene: TRBJ2-7; CDR3 DNA: TGCGCCAGCAGCTTGGAGCCTAGCGGGAGGGCCGTTTACGAGCAGTACTTC; CDR3 protein: CASSLEPSGRAVYEQYF
D gene: TRBD1; V gene: TRBV15; clone size: NA; J gene: TRBJ1-2; CDR3 DNA: TGTGCCACCAGCAGAGCGGGCAGGGGGCTTTATGGCTACACCTTC; CDR3 protein: CATSRAGRGLYGYTF
D gene: TRBD1; V gene: TRBV5-1; clone size: NA; J gene: TRBJ1-2; CDR3 DNA: TGCGCCAGCAGCTGGAAACAGGGGTTCTTTTGGACTAACTATGGCTACACCTTC; CDR3 protein: CASSWKQGFFWTNYGYTF
D gene: NA; V gene: TRBV27; clone size: NA; J gene: TRBJ1-6; CDR3 DNA: TGTGCCAGCAGTTTAAGGTTCCAGAGGGGAAGCGCCCTCCACTTT; CDR3 protein: CASSLRFQRGSALHF
D gene: NA; V gene: TRBV7-2; clone size: NA; J gene: TRBJ2-1; CDR3 DNA: TGTGCCAGCAGCTTTCGGTCCTACAATGAGCAGTTCTTC; CDR3 protein: CASSFRSYNEQFF
D gene: NA; V gene: TRBV21-1; clone size: NA; J gene: TRBJ2-7; CDR3 DNA: TGTGCCAGCAAACGGGATCACGTCTACGAGCAGTACTTC; CDR3 protein: CASKRDHVYEQYF
D gene: NA; V gene: TRBV18; clone size: NA; J gene: TRBJ1-5; CDR3 DNA: TGTGCCAGCTCACCGGACAGTCCCAATCAGCCCCAGCATTTT; CDR3 protein: CASSPDSPNQPQHF
D gene: NA; V gene: TRBV4-1; clone size: once; J gene: TRBJ1-1; CDR3 DNA: TGCGCCAGCAGCCAACCAGGCCCGCTGAACACTGAAGCTTTCTTT; CDR3 protein: CASSQPGPLNTEAFF
D gene: TRBD2; V gene: TRBV3-1/TRBV3-2; clone size: NA; J gene: TRBJ2-1; CDR3 DNA: TGTGCCAGCAGCCAAGCCCGGGTAGCGGGGGGTTACAATGAGCAGTTCTTC; CDR3 protein: CASSQARVAGGYNEQFF
D gene: NA; V gene: TRBV24-1; clone size: once; J gene: TRBJ1-1; CDR3 DNA: TGTGCCACCAGTGAACTAGACAGCACTGAAGCTTTCTTT; CDR3 protein: CATSELDSTEAFF
D gene: NA; V gene: TRBV7-9; clone size: NA; J gene: TRBJ2-3; CDR3 DNA: TGTGCCAGCAGCTTATCCGCAGATACGCAGTATTTT; CDR3 protein: CASSLSADTQYF
D gene: TRBD2; V gene: TRBV19; clone size: NA; J gene: TRBJ2-7; CDR3 DNA: TGTGCCAGTTCTAGCGGGAGCTCCTACGAGCAGTACTTC; CDR3 protein: CASSSGSSYEQYF
D gene: NA; V gene: TRBV18; clone size: once; J gene: TRBJ1-5; CDR3 DNA: TGTGCCAGCTCACCAGAGGGTGTGCCCAATCAGCCCCAGCATTTT; CDR3 protein: CASSPEGVPNQPQHF
D gene: NA; V gene: TRBV5-1; clone size: NA; J gene: TRBJ2-2; CDR3 DNA: TGCGCCAGCAGCTTGGCGAACACCGGGGAGCTGTTTTTT; CDR3 protein: CASSLANTGELFF
D gene: TRBD2; V gene: TRBV24-1; clone size: NA; J gene: TRBJ2-1; CDR3 DNA: TGTGCCACTCAATCGGGGACTAGTTGGGTGCAGTTCTTC; CDR3 protein: CATQSGTSWVQFF
D gene: NA; V gene: TRBV30; clone size: NA; J gene: TRBJ1-5; CDR3 DNA: TGTGCCTGGAGTTCCAAACTGGGGGCTAGCAATCAGCCCCAGCATTTT; CDR3 protein: CAWSSKLGASNQPQHF
D gene: NA; V gene: TRBV30; clone size: NA; J gene: TRBJ1-1; CDR3 DNA: TGTGCCTGGAGTAATTGGCAGGGTGTGAACACTGAAGCTTTCTTT; CDR3 protein: CAWSNWQGVNTEAFF
D gene: NA; V gene: TRBV3-1/TRBV3-2; clone size: NA; J gene: TRBJ2-5; CDR3 DNA: TGTGCCAGCACCCAGCTCTCAGGGAGCCAAGAGACCCAGTACTTC; CDR3 protein: CASTQLSGSQETQYF